This TCR beta chain came from a study of CD8 T cells in ankylosing spondylitis. Findings and limits, study-wide: CD8+ cells made up the disease-linked clones, which were relatively rare in peripheral blood. Earlier literature documents some of the motif variants in reactive arthritis synovial fluid and blood. Significantly higher representation of disease-linked clones was reported for matched ankylosing spondylitis synovial fluid. Made up of about eight highly homologous variants, a TCR beta motif appeared characteristic of ankylosing spondylitis blood.

Quantitative barcoded 5'-RACE was used to prepare TCR beta libraries. TCRdb reanalysed the 5' RACE reads using MiXCR and keeps one entry per CDR3 protein. This table holds some 450,000 distinct CDR3 sequences, about a sixth found once. This clonotype showed up many times. Antigen unknown. Germline V CDR1 and CDR2: MNHNS, SASEGT. The CDR3 has 14 residues. The V and J ends lost 6 bases and 4 bases respectively, with 15 bases between them. V and J are TRBV6-1 and TRBJ1-1, with a possible D match to TRBD1 (6 bases). This TCR was recovered from a male donor with ankylosing spondylitis. Sequenced material: blood, either unsorted or a sorted T cell fraction (not recorded which). DNA of the CDR3: TGTGCCAGCAGGACCACAGGGATCGGCACTGAAGCTTTCTTT. It yields the protein CASRTTGIGTEAFF.